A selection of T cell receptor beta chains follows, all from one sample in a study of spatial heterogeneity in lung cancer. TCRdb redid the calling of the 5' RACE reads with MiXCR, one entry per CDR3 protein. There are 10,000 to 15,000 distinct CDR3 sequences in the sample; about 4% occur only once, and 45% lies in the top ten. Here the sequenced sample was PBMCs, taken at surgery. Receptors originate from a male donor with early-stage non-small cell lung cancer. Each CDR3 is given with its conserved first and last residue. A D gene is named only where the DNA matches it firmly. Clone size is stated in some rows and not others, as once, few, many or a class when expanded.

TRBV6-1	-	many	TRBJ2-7	CASIEGLYEQYF	TGTGCCAGCATTGAGGGGTTATACGAGCAGTACTTC
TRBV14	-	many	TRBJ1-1	CASRASLNTEAFF	TGTGCCAGCAGGGCCAGCTTGAACACTGAAGCTTTCTTT
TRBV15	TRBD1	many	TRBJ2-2	CATTRDRGTGELFF	TGTGCCACGACCAGGGACAGGGGGACCGGGGAGCTGTTTTTT
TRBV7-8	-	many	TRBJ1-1	CASSSPSRATEAFF	TGTGCCAGCAGCTCACCCTCTCGGGCCACTGAAGCTTTCTTT
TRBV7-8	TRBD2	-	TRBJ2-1	CASSLVLAGAFHEQFF	TGTGCCAGCAGCTTAGTCCTAGCGGGAGCTTTCCATGAGCAGTTCTTC
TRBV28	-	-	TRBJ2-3	CASRKPSTDTQYF	TGTGCCAGCCGTAAACCGAGCACAGATACGCAGTATTTT
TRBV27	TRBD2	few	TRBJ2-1	CASSLIGTSGNGEQFF	TGTGCCAGCAGTTTAATCGGGACTAGCGGGAATGGTGAGCAGTTCTTC
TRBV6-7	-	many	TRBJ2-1	CASSYRPDNEQFF	TGTGCCAGCAGTTACCGGCCAGACAATGAGCAGTTCTTC
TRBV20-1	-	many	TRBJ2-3	CSARGTGTDTQYF	TGCAGTGCTAGAGGGACTGGCACAGATACGCAGTATTTT
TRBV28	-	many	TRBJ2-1	CASSSGDSYNEQFF	TGTGCCAGCAGTTCGGGAGACTCCTACAATGAGCAGTTCTTC
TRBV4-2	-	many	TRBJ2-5	CASSQVRYGRAGSATQYF	TGTGCCAGCAGCCAAGTAAGATACGGGAGAGCCGGCTCGGCAACCCAGTACTTC
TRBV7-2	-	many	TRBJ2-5	CASSLYQETQYF	TGTGCCAGCAGCTTATACCAAGAGACCCAGTACTTC
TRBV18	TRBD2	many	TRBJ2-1	CASSPGLGGEQFF	TGTGCCAGCTCACCCGGACTAGGCGGCGAGCAGTTCTTC
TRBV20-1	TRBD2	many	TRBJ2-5	CSASAGGGYQETQYF	TGCAGTGCCTCAGCGGGAGGGGGGTACCAAGAGACCCAGTACTTC
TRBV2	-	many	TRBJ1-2	CASREGQSYGYTF	TGTGCCAGCAGGGAAGGACAGAGCTATGGCTACACCTTC
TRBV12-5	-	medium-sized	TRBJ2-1	CASGLGQLNEQFF	TGTGCTAGTGGTTTGGGACAGTTGAATGAGCAGTTCTTC
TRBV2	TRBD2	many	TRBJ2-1	CASRGTSGSEQFF	TGTGCCAGCAGGGGGACTAGCGGGAGTGAGCAGTTCTTC
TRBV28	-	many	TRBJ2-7	CASNGQNSYEQYF	TGTGCCAGCAACGGGCAGAACTCCTACGAGCAGTACTTC
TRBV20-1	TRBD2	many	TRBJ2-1	CSAVLAGDSYNEQFF	TGCAGTGCCGTCCTAGCGGGAGACTCCTACAATGAGCAGTTCTTC
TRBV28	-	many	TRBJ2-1	CASSDGTRYEQFF	TGTGCCAGCAGTGACGGAACTAGATATGAGCAGTTCTTC
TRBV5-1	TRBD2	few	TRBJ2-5	CASSLVSGTAQETQYF	TGCGCCAGCAGCTTGGTTAGCGGGACGGCTCAGGAGACCCAGTACTTC
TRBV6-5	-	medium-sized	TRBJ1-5	CASSYSTDQPQHF	TGTGCCAGCAGTTACTCGACGGATCAGCCCCAGCATTTT
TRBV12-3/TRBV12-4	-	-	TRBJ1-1	CASSFDRRTEAFF	TGTGCCAGCAGTTTCGACAGACGAACTGAAGCTTTCTTT
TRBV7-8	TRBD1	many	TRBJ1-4	CASSSGQGGAEKLFF	TGTGCCAGCAGCTCTGGACAGGGAGGAGCTGAAAAACTGTTTTTT
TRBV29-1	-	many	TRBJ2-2	CSVEAGYTGELFF	TGCAGCGTTGAAGCGGGATATACCGGGGAGCTGTTTTTT
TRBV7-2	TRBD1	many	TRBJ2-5	CASTGTGAQETQYF	TGTGCCAGCACCGGGACAGGGGCTCAAGAGACCCAGTACTTC
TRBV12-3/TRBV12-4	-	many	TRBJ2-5	CASRKSGTGETQYF	TGTGCCAGCAGGAAGTCGGGGACCGGGGAGACCCAGTACTTC
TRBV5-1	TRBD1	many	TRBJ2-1	CASSFKTGDSYNEQFF	TGCGCCAGCAGCTTCAAAACCGGGGACAGCTACAATGAGCAGTTCTTC
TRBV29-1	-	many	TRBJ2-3	CSVYLGAFTDTQYF	TGCAGCGTTTATTTGGGGGCGTTCACAGATACGCAGTATTTT
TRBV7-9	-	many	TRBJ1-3	CASSIKAGGAFRSGNTIYF	TGTGCCAGCAGCATAAAGGCTGGAGGGGCCTTCCGCTCTGGAAACACCATATATTTT
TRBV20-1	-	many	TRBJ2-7	CSARRPPFSYEQYF	TGCAGTGCTAGACGACCACCTTTTTCCTACGAGCAGTACTTC
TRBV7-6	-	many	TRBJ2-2	CASSVRNTGELFF	TGTGCCAGCAGTGTCAGGAACACCGGGGAGCTGTTTTTT
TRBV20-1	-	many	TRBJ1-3	CSARDTQGGNTIYF	TGCAGTGCGAGGGACACCCAAGGAGGAAACACCATATATTTT
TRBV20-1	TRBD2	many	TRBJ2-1	CSADTSGRAYNEQFF	TGCAGTGCCGATACTAGCGGGAGGGCCTACAATGAGCAGTTCTTC
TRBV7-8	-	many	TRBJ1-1	CASSWTGTAEAFF	TGTGCCAGCAGCTGGACCGGGACCGCAGAAGCTTTCTTT
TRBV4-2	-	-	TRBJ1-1	CASSQVGGSGRTEAFF	TGTGCCAGCAGCCAAGTTGGGGGTAGCGGGAGGACTGAAGCTTTCTTT
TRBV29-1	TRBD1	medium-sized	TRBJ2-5	CSVATDRGKTQYF	TGCAGCGTTGCGACGGACAGGGGGAAGACCCAGTACTTC
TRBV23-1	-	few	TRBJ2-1	CAISQESYNEQFF	TGCGCCATCTCTCAGGAATCTTACAATGAGCAGTTCTTC
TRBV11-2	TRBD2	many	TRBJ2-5	CASSLLWREGQTQYF	TGTGCCAGCAGCTTACTCTGGCGGGAGGGACAGACCCAGTACTTC
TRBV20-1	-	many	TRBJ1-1	CSVEPRTEAFF	TGCAGTGTAGAGCCTCGCACTGAAGCTTTCTTT
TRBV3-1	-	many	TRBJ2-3	CASSHGGAMADTQYF	TGTGCCAGCAGCCACGGGGGCGCCATGGCGGATACGCAGTATTTT
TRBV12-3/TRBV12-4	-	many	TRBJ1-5	CASSGVENQPQHF	TGTGCCAGCAGTGGAGTGGAGAATCAGCCCCAGCATTTT
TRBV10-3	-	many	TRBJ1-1	CAISESKWDTEAFF	TGTGCCATCAGTGAGTCTAAGTGGGACACTGAAGCTTTCTTT
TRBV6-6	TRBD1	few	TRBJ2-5	CASRHTGQGETQYF	TGTGCCAGCAGGCACACCGGACAGGGCGAGACCCAGTACTTC
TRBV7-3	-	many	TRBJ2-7	CASSPDNSYEQYF	TGTGCCAGCAGCCCGGACAACTCCTACGAGCAGTACTTC
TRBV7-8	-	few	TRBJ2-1	CASTRGGGPRANEQFF	TGTGCCAGCACCCGTGGGGGGGGCCCGAGGGCCAATGAGCAGTTCTTC
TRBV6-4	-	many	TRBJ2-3	CASRPQGDTDTQYF	TGTGCCAGCAGGCCACAGGGTGACACAGATACGCAGTATTTT
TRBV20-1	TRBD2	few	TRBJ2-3	CSARPTTSGRAGGTQYF	TGCAGTGCTAGACCTACGACTAGCGGGAGGGCCGGTGGTACGCAGTATTTT
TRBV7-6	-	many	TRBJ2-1	CASSLAQGGFSYNEQFF	TGTGCCAGCAGCTTAGCCCAGGGGGGGTTCTCCTACAATGAGCAGTTCTTC
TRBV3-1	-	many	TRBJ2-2	CASSPTNTGELFF	TGTGCCAGCAGCCCGACAAACACCGGGGAGCTGTTTTTT
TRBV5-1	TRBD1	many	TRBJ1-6	CASSLGDSYNSPLHF	TGCGCCAGCAGCTTGGGGGACAGCTATAATTCACCCCTCCACTTT
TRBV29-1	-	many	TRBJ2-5	CSVGLQETQYF	TGCAGCGTTGGCCTTCAAGAGACCCAGTACTTC
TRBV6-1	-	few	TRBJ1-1	CASSVGLNTEAFF	TGTGCCAGCAGTGTGGGGTTGAACACTGAAGCTTTCTTT